This note documents a single T cell receptor beta chain sequence. Its antigen is currently not known. Base qualities are not recorded, but no much larger clone differs from it by a single base. Cut back by 2 bases and 5 bases, the V and J ends lie 15 bases apart. From the cysteine up to the phenylalanine, the CDR3 has a length of 16 residues. The kept DNA is CDR3 alone, 48 bases in frame from the first base. Per the germline V gene, MNHEY is the CDR1 and SVGAGI is the CDR2. The library was built by means of the immunoSEQ multiplex PCR assay. For the multiplex PCR, a mixture combining 60 forward primers for TCR Vbeta segments and 13 reverse primers for TCR Jbeta segments was used. A multiplex PCR assay on genomic DNA amplified the CDR3 region of rearranged TCR beta genes. The Illumina HiSeq System was used to sequence the amplified TCR beta libraries as 87-base-pair reads. Processing in the source paper ran as follows. A later analysis counted about 76 million unique TCR beta chains across the 666 repertoires, and 10 million to 11 million of these chains were shared by at least two donors. A nearest-neighbor algorithm error-corrected the raw reads and collapsed the reads into unique sequences, merging closely related sequences to remove PCR and sequencing errors. To assign V, D and J gene segments, CDR3 sequences were aligned to IMGT reference sequences. For a sequence to be retained, a match of at least six nucleotides to both a V gene segment and a J gene segment was required. A rearrangement was called productive if the CDR3 had no stop codons and remained in frame with V and J, and every other rearrangement was called non-productive. Following IMGT convention, CDR3 was defined as the stretch from the second conserved V-encoded cysteine to the conserved J-encoded phenylalanine. The earlier analysis of about 610 of the donors excluded any sequence lacking an unambiguous match to a single V gene segment. An earlier analysis of a few hundred of the donors classified V segments as functional when productive rearrangements were above 56.7% and as segregating when the standard deviation between donors was above 5%. A statistical classification framework was developed to diagnose cytomegalovirus status using the catalog of TCR beta chain sequences. V and J gene assignment, in a later analysis, came from comparing TCR nucleotide sequences with IMGT/GENE-DB human TR gene sequences. Using the TCRdist pipeline, a later analysis assigned CDR3 sequences along with most-parsimonious VDJ recombination scenarios. In a later analysis, every TCR beta chain was defined by the combination of its CDR3 amino acid sequence and its V-gene family, and reads without a unique V-gene family were dropped. In a later analysis, approximately 640 highly shared, low-generation-probability nucleotide sequences were removed to address suspected cross-contamination and a sequencing artifact. In a later analysis, a clonal expansion index was calculated for each public chain from normalized within-repertoire ranks of inferred template counts. A later analysis computed generation probabilities with a VDJ recombination model fitted to out-of-frame rearrangements, and checked the results against IGoR. In a later analysis, TCR-TCR, TCR-HLA and TCR-CMV co-occurrence was scored with hypergeometric tests, and a repertoire-size bias correction was applied to TCR pairs. A later analysis estimated false discovery rates by permuting HLA or CMV assignments 20 times. In a later analysis, co-occurring TCRs were grouped using DBSCAN, with TCRdist sequence similarity added in when clustering inside HLA-allele-positive subsets. For co-occurrence clustering, repertoires with fewer than 30,000 or more than 120,000 public chains were excluded, along with several repertoires with anomalous nucleotide sharing. The clones in this table, taken by TCRdb from immuneACCESS, are in-frame only. Not every clone is retained; where verified, under half of the shortfall comes from an unresolved V gene, and the cause of the rest is unknown. D and trimming were read from the DNA, whereas the V and J calls and clone size are those reported in that table. The sample records approximately 220,000 clones, about 75% of which are singletons. Clones ranked in the top ten supply approximately 2% of the sample.

This specimen belongs to a study of cytomegalovirus exposure and HLA in healthy donors (dated by TCRdb to about 2017). Regarding the complete study: An earlier analysis of fewer than 750 of the donors reported about 280 Gb of sequence data and 95 million to 140 million unique TCR beta sequences obtained from about 180 million T cells. Approximately 330 gigabases of sequencing data and around 88 million unique TCR sequences made up an early release that covered about 640 HLA-typed donors. Of the approximately 400 genotyped donors, about 80% fell in the genetic ancestry cluster associated with self-reported Caucasian donors. The study aimed to test whether signatures of past pathogen exposure could be identified by cataloging public T cell receptors. The study profiled the T cell repertoires of some 610 subjects by immunosequencing and related them to cytomegalovirus serostatus. Along with the approximately 700-subject first cohort, a separate validation cohort of around 120 different subjects was used. The study combined high-throughput TCR immunosequencing, statistical association of individual TCRs with disease status, and machine learning to predict cytomegalovirus infection status. To study patterns of TCR occurrence, a later analysis re-analyzed previously published TCR beta repertoires from 500 to 850 donors and added high-resolution HLA genotyping. Rather than using new phenotypic data, the later analysis identified candidate immune exposures from TCR beta sequences and from how often those sequences occurred across donors. To decide whether each TCR beta V gene segment behaved as functional or pseudogenic, an earlier analysis of nearly 600 of the donors relied on high-throughput TCR beta sequencing. Donor age, sex, ethnicity and CMV serostatus were collected together with the repertoire data. A later genetic analysis took genome-wide SNP genotypes for about 55% of the roughly 700 donors and used that subset as a discovery cohort. All discovery cohort repertoires had been generated on a single sequencing platform. HLA typing included class I and class II loci at four-digit resolution. Typing coverage differed by locus: A, B, C, DRB1 and DQB1 were typed in roughly 629-630 donors, DQA1 in about 510, DPA1 in some 600, and DPB1 in approximately 450. Roughly five DR-DQ haplotypes were handled as single units for association and clustering because linkage in the cohort was strong. Among 300 to 500 genotyped donors of the cohort, an average of roughly 230,000 unique TCR beta nucleotide sequences was sequenced per donor, of which 15% to 20% were non-productive.

The study at large found these results: A few of the identified cytomegalovirus-associated TCR beta chains were confirmed in vitro to be specific for cytomegalovirus antigens. For the cohort, immune exposure information was limited to CMV serostatus. In a later analysis, the rate of TCR association differed among HLA loci, with DRB1 alleles having the most associated TCRs and HLA-C alleles having the fewest. A later analysis reported that several top co-occurrence clusters appeared linked to parvovirus B19, influenza, CMV and Epstein-Barr virus. The authors suggested that the approach could potentially be generalized to other disease states and immunological phenotypes. Some IMGT-functional V segments, including TRBV6-2 and TRBV6-3, could not be distinguished by the 87-base-pair reads and were therefore excluded. HLA typing was unavailable for some donors at each locus, so association tests used only the typed subset. Specific HLA alleles were associated with over 15,000 TCR beta sequences at a false discovery rate of 0.05 in a later analysis. In a later genetic analysis, fewer N-insertions in productive TCRs were reported among donors in an Asian-associated ancestry cluster than the approximately 670-donor mean. A further reported finding was that TCR beta sequences accurately predicted the HLA-A and HLA-B alleles for most subjects in the first cohort. A later analysis found that HLA-associated TCR beta chains were more clonally expanded and had lower generation probabilities than equally common non-associated chains. Broadly in line with IMGT annotations, most TCR beta V segments showed up in productive rearrangements about 90% or about 30% of the time in an earlier analysis of approximately 640 of the donors. V-gene and J-gene trimming of TCR beta chains was associated with a missense DCLRE1C variant in a later genetic analysis, and the association was replicated in an independent cohort. The earlier analysis of approximately 560 of the donors excluded some 15 rarely observed V segments, including chromosome 9 orphons, because counts were too low. Correlated functional status among segregating V segments might be attributable to linkage disequilibrium, but an unknown experimental factor could not be ruled out. The study gave a list of under 200 TCR beta chains associated with cytomegalovirus. This cohort had only TCR beta chains sequenced, and the lack of alpha or paired-chain data limited which features could be detected. Strong co-occurrence of HLA alleles, especially DR and DQ, made assigning TCR associations to individual alleles difficult. The classifier was reported to diagnose cytomegalovirus status with high specificity and sensitivity in both the original and validation cohorts. A group of highly shared sequence variants was considered likely to be a technical artifact of the sequencing pipeline. The presence/absence analyses assumed that sequencing depth was roughly uniform across donors, and that assumption may not be true. Most CMV-associated TCR beta chains appeared to be HLA-restricted in a later analysis, and the HLA associations seemed to be driven largely by CMV exposure. While some public TCRs were present in many individuals, most TCR sequences turned up only very rarely across donors.

In total, approximately 700 healthy bone marrow donors made up the cohort. Cohort members were all nominally healthy when sampled, although unrecorded immune exposures were likely present. The donor was CMV seronegative and was included in the group of about 400 seronegative cohort members. Every donor gave a peripheral blood sample, and the peripheral blood mononuclear cells from that sample were used for TCR beta sequencing. The Qiagen DNeasy Blood Extraction Kit was used to extract genomic DNA from the blood cell samples. Sequencing was performed on PBMCs. This clonotype originated in a male donor in good health and CMV-seronegative. The chain employs TRBV6-5 and TRBJ2-2, and the D gene may be TRBD2, 6 bases matching. The nucleotides are TGTGCCAGCAGTTACCTCACTGGCGCGGGGACCGGGGAGCTGTTTTTT. Its protein product is CASSYLTGAGTGELFF.